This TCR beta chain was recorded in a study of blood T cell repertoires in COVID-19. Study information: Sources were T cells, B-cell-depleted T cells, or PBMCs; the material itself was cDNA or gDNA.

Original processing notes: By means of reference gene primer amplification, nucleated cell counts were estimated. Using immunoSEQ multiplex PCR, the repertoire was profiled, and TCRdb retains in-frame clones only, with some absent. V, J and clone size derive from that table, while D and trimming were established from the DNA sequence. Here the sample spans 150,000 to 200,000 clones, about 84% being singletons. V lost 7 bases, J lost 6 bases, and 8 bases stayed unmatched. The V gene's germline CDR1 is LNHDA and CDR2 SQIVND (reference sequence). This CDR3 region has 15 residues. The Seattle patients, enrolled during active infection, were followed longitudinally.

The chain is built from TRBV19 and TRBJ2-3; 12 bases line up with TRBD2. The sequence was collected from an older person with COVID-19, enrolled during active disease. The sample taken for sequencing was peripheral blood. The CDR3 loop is CASIGLTSGSDTQYF. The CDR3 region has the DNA TGTGCCAGTATCGGGCTGACTAGCGGGAGCGATACGCAGTATTTT.